This T cell receptor (beta chain) appears in the sequencing data of a study of beta chain features in type 1 diabetes. Study observations and caveats: TCRB CDR3s were moderately but significantly shorter in Type 1 diabetes patients in all four CD4+ subsets. A possible short-template PCR bias applies equally to patients and controls. Patients' naive, central memory and regulatory TCRB repertoires appeared more alike than those of healthy donors.

The authors reverse transcribed all of the isolated RNA, so sequencing captured expressed TCRB transcripts. TCRdb's table, derived via immunoSEQ multiplex PCR, lists solely in-frame clones and lacks some. Altogether about 390,000 clones are present, roughly a tenth being singletons, with the ten largest covering 0.45% to 0.65%. The CDR3 contains 13 residues. The ends were cut back, 6 bases at V and 3 bases at J, with 10 bases in the middle. CDR1 is ENHRY, CDR2 SYGVKD, per germline. This clone was detected many times. As yet, its antigen is unknown. Isolation of CD4+ naive, central memory, regulatory and stem cell-like memory cells was achieved by sorting via CD45RO/CCR7/CD25/CD127/CD95/CD27.

The V gene is TRBV10-3, the J gene TRBJ2-3; weak D call: TRBD1 (6 bases). The TCR was taken from a man aged 30-40 years with type 1 diabetes. Sequencing was carried out using central memory CD4+ T cells from blood. The CDR3 sequence is CAIRDSGTDTQYF. The CDR3 bases are TGTGCCATCAGGGACAGTGGGACAGATACGCAGTATTTT.